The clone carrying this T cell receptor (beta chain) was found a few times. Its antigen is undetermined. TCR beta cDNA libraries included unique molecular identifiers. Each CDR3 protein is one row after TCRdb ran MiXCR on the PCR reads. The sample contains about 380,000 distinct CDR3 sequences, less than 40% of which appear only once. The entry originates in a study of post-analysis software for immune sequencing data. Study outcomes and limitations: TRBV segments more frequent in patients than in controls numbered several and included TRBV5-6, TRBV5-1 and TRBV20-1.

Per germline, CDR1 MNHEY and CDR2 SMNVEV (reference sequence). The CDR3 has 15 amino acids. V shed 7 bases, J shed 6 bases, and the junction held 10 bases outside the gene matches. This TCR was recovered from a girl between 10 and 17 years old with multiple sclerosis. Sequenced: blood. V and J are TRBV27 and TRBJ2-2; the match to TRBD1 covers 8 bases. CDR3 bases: TGTGCCAGCAAACCGGACAGGGTAGCTCCCGGGGAGCTGTTTTTT. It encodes CASKPDRVAPGELFF.